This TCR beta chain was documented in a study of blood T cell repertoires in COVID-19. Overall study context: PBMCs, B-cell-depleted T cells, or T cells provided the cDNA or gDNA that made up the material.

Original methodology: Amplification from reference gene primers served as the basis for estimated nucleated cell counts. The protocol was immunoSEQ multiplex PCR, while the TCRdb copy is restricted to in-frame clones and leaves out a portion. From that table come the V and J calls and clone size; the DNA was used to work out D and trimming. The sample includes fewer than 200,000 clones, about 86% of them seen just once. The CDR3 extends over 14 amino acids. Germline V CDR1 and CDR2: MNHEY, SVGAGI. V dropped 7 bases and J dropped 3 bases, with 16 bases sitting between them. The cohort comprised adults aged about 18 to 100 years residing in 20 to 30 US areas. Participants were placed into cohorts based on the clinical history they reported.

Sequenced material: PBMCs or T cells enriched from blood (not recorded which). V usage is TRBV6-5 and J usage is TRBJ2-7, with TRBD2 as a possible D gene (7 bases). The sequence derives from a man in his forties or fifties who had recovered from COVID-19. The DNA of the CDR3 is TGTGCCAGCAACTCTGCGGGGGCGTTCTACGAGCAGTACTTC. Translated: CASNSAGAFYEQYF.